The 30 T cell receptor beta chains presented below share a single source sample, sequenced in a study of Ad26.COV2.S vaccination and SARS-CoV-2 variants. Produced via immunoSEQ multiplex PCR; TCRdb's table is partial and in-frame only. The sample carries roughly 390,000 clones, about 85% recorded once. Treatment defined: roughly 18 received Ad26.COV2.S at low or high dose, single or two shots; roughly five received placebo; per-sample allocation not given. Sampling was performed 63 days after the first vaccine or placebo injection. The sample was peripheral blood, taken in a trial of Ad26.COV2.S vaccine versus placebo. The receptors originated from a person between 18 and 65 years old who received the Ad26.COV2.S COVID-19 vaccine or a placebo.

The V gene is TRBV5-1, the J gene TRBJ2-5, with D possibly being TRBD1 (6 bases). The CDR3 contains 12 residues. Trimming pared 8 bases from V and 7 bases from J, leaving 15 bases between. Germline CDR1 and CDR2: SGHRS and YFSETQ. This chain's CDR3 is CARTEDRRTQYF. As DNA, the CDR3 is TGCGCCAGGACGGAGGACAGACGGACCCAGTACTTC.

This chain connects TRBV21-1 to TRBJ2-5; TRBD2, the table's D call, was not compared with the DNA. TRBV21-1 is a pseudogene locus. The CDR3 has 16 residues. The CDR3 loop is CASSKATGGPQETQYF. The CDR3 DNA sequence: TGTGCCAGCAGCAAAGCGACGGGGGGCCCACAAGAGACCCAGTACTTC.

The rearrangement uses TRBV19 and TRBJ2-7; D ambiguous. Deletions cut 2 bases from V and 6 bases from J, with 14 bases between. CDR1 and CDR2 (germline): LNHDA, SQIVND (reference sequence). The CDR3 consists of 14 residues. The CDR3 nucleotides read TGTGCCAGTAGTATAACGCCAAGTCGCGGCGAGCAGTACTTC. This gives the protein CASSITPSRGEQYF.

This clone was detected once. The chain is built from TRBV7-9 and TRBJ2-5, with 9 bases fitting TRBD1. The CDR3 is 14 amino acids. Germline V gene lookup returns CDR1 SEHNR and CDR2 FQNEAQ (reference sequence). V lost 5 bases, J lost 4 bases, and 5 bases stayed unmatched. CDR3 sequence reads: CASSPDRGGETQYF. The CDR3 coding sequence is TGTGCCAGCAGCCCAGACAGGGGGGGAGAGACCCAGTACTTC.

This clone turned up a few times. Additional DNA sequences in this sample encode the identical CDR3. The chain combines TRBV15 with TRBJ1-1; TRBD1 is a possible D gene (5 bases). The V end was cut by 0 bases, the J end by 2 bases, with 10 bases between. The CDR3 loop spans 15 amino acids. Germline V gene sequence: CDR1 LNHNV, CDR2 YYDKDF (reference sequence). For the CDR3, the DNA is TGTGCCACCAGCAGAGATCAGGGTCGTAACACTGAAGCTTTCTTT. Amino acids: CATSRDQGRNTEAFF.

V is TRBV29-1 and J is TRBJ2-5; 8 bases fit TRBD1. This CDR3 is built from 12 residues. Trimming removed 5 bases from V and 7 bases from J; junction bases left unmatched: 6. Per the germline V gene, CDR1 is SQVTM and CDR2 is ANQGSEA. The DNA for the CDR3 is TGCAGCGTTACCACAGGGGGAGGGACCCAGTACTTC. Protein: CSVTTGGGTQYF.

As DNA, the CDR3 is TGCGCCAGCAGCCCAGGACCATCCCAAGAGACCCAGTACTTC. It yields the protein CASSPGPSQETQYF. The chain has TRBV5-1 and TRBJ2-5; the D is unclear. Germline loops: CDR1 SGHRS, CDR2 YFSETQ. V was trimmed by 4 bases and J by 1 base, leaving 11 bases between them. This CDR3 is 14 amino acids long.

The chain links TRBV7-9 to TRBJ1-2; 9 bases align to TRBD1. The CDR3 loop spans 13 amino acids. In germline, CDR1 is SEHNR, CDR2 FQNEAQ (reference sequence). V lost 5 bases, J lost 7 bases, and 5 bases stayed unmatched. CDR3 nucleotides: TGTGCCAGCAGCCTACAGGGGGCTTTTGGCTACACCTTC. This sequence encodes CASSLQGAFGYTF.

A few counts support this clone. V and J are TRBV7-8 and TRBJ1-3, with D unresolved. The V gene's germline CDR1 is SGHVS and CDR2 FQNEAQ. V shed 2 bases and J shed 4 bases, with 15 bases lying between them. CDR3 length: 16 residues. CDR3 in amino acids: CASSLLEGKVGNTIYF. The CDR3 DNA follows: TGTGCCAGCAGCTTACTCGAAGGGAAAGTGGGAAACACCATATATTTT.

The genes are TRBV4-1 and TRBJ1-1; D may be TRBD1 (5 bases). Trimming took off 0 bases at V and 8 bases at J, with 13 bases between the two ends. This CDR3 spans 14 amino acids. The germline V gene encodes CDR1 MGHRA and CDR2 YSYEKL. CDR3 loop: CASSQDLGAGEAFF. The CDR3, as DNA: TGCGCCAGCAGCCAAGATCTCGGGGCAGGCGAAGCTTTCTTT.

The CDR3, as DNA: TGTGCCAGCAGTGATTTGGGACGTTTTTCACCCCTCCACTTT. It codes for CASSDLGRFSPLHF. The chain is built from TRBV6-1 and TRBJ1-6, with a tentative D call TRBD1 (5 bases). The CDR3 length is 14 residues. V dropped 3 bases and J dropped 9 bases, with 12 bases sitting between them. CDR1 MNHNS and CDR2 SASEGT come from the germline V gene.

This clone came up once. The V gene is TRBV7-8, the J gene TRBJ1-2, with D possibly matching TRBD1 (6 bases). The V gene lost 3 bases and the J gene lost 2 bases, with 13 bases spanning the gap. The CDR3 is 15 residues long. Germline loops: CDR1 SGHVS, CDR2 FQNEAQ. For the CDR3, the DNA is TGTGCCAGCAGCTTCCAACAGGGAGGAAACTATGGCTACACCTTC. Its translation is CASSFQQGGNYGYTF.

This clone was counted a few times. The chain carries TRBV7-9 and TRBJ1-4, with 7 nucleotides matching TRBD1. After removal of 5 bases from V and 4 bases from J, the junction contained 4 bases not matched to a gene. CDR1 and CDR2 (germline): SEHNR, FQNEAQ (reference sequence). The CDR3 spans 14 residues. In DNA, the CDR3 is TGTGCCAGCAGCGAGGGGGCTGGTAATGAAAAACTGTTTTTT. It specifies CASSEGAGNEKLFF.

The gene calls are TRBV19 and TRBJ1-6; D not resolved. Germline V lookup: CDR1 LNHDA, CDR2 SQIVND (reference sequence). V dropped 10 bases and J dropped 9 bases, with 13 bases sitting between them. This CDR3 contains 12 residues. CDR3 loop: CATPWGGSPLHF. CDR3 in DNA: TGTGCCACCCCCTGGGGAGGTTCACCCCTCCACTTT.

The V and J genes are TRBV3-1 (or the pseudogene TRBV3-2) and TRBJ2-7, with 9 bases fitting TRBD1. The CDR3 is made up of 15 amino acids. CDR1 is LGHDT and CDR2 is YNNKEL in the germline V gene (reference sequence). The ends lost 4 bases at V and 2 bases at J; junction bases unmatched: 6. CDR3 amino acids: CASSRPGQGTYEQYF. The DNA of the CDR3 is TGTGCCAGCAGCCGACCCGGACAGGGGACCTACGAGCAGTACTTC.

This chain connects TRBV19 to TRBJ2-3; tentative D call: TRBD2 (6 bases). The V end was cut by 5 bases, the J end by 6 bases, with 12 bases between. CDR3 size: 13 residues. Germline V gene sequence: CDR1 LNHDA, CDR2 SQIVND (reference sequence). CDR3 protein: CASSWGDADTQYF. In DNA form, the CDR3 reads TGTGCCAGTAGTTGGGGGGATGCGGATACGCAGTATTTT.

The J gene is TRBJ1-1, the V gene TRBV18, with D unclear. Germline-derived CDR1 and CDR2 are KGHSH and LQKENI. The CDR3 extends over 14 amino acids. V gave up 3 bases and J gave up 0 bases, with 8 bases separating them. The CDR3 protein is CASSPKQLNTEAFF. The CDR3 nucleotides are TGTGCCAGCTCACCTAAGCAACTGAACACTGAAGCTTTCTTT.

The CDR3 loop is CASSQTSGVSGTQYF. The CDR3 nucleotides are TGTGCCAGCAGCCAGACTAGCGGGGTCTCGGGTACGCAGTATTTT. The chain links TRBV11-3 to TRBJ2-3; 11 nucleotides align to TRBD2. The trim removed 5 bases at V and 8 bases at J, leaving 9 bases unmatched. This CDR3 region has 15 residues. Germline values: CDR1 SGHNT, CDR2 YENEEA.

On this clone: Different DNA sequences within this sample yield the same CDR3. The CDR3 sequence is CAWSRETQYF. CDR3 coding DNA: TGTGCCTGGAGTCGCGAGACCCAGTACTTC. The V and J genes are TRBV30 and TRBJ2-5; D gene uncertain. This CDR3 spans 10 amino acids. The ends were cut back, 2 bases at V and 5 bases at J, with 3 bases in the middle. Germline CDR1 and CDR2: GTSNPN and SVGIG (reference sequence).

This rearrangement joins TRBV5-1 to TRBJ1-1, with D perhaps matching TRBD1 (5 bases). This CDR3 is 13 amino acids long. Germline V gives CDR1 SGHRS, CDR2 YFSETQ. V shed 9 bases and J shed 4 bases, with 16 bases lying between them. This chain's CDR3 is CATREGTGTEAFF. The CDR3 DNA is TGCGCCACCAGGGAGGGGACGGGCACTGAAGCTTTCTTT.

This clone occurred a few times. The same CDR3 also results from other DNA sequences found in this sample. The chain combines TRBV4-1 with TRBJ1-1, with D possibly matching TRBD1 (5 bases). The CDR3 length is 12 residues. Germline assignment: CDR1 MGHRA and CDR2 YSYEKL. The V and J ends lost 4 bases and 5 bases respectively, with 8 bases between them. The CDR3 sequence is CASSPGGTEAFF. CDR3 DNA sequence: TGCGCCAGCAGCCCTGGGGGGACTGAAGCTTTCTTT.

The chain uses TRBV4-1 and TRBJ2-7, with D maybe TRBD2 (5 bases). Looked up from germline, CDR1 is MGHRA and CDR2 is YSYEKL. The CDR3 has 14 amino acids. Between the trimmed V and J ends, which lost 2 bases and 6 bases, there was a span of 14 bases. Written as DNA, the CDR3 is TGCGCCAGCAGCCAACCGACTGAGGGTAGCGAGCAGTACTTC. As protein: CASSQPTEGSEQYF.

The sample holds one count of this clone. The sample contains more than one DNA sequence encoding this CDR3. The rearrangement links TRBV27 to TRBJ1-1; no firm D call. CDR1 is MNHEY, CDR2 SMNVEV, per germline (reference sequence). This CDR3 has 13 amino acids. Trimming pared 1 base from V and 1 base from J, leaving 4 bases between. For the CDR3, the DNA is TGTGCCAGCAGTTTATACGGGAACACTGAAGCTTTCTTT. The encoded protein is CASSLYGNTEAFF.

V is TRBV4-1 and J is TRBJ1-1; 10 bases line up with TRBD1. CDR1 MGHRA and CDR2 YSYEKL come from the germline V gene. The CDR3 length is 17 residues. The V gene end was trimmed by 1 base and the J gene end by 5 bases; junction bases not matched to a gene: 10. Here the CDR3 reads CASSQGRQGARGTEAFF. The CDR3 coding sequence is TGCGCCAGCAGCCAAGGTAGACAGGGGGCTCGAGGAACTGAAGCTTTCTTT.

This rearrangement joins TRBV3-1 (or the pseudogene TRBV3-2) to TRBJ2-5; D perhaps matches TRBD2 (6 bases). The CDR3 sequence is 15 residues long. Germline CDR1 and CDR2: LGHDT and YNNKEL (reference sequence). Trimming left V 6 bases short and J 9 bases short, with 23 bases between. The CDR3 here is CASRRDLGPAGAQYF. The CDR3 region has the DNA TGTGCCAGCAGGAGGGACTTGGGGCCCGCTGGGGCCCAGTACTTC.

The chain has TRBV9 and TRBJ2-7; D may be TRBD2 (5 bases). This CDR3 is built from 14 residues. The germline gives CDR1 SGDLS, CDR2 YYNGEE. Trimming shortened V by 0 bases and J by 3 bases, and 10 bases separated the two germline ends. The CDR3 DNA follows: TGTGCCAGCAGCGTAGGGCCGGGGAACTACGAGCAGTACTTC. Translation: CASSVGPGNYEQYF.

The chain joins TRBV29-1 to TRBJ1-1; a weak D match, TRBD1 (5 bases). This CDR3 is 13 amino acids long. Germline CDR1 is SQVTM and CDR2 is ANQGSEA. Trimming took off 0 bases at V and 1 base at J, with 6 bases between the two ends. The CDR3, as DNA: TGCAGCGTTGAAGATGGACAGAACACTGAAGCTTTCTTT. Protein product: CSVEDGQNTEAFF.

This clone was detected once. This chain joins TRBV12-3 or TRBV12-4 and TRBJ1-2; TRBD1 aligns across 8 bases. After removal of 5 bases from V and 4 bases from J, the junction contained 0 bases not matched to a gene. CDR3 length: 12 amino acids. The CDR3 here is CASSGQGYGYTF. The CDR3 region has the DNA TGTGCCAGCAGTGGACAGGGCTATGGCTACACCTTC.

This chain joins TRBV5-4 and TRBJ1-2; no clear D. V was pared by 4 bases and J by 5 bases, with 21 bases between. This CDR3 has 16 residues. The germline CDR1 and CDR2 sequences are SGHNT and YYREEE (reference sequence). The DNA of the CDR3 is TGTGCCAGCAGCGCCCCTGGTGTGGACGAAAAGTATGGCTACACCTTC. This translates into CASSAPGVDEKYGYTF.

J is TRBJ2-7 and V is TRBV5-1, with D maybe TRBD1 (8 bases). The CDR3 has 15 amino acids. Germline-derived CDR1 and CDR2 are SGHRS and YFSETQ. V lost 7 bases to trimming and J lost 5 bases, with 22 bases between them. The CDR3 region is CASAALTGEGDEQYF. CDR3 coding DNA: TGCGCCAGCGCCGCCTTGACAGGGGAGGGAGACGAGCAGTACTTC.